This T cell receptor beta chain was recorded in a study of OX40 agonist ivuxolimab in advanced cancers. Profiling relied on immunoSEQ multiplex PCR, and the TCRdb table lists in-frame clones only, not all of them. The data hold fewer than 85,000 clones, with roughly 91% observed a single time. This clone was counted a few times. Losses at the gene ends were 1 base for V and 2 bases for J; bases not matched to a gene: 5. The CDR3 has 16 amino acids. The germline V gene encodes CDR1 MDHEN and CDR2 SYDVKM. The material was CD4+ or CD8+ T cells sorted from blood, obtained in a trial of the OX40 agonist ivuxolimab. V is TRBV28 and J is TRBJ2-1; 7 bases map to TRBD2. This TCR was sampled from an adult with an advanced solid tumor such as melanoma, head and neck, liver or kidney cancer. CDR3 amino acids: CASSLLGGRAYNEQFF. The CDR3 DNA reads as TGTGCCAGCAGTTTATTAGGTGGGAGGGCCTACAATGAGCAGTTCTTC.